Each of the 27 T cell receptor beta chains below was sequenced from the same sample in a study of T cells expressing NK-cell markers. TCRdb reanalyzed the 5' RACE reads and collapses them to one entry per CDR3 protein, without DNA. The table lists 550,000 or so distinct CDR3 sequences. The material sequenced was blood T cells: a sorted CD56 or NKG2C T cell subset, CD4+ or CD8+ T cells, or bulk PBMC T cells (not recorded which). These TCRs come from a young man in good health.

This rearrangement joins TRBV12-3 or TRBV12-4 to TRBJ2-3; the TCRdb D gene call, TRBD1, has no DNA to confirm it. This CDR3 comprises 12 residues. CDR3 sequence: CASSSTPHTQYF.

V usage is TRBV28 and J usage is TRBJ2-1. There are 14 residues in the CDR3. Germline V gene sequence: CDR1 MDHEN, CDR2 SYDVKM. CDR3 protein: CASMTGFPYNEQFF.

The chain's CDR3 is CASSWRQGQKETQYF. This rearrangement joins TRBV12-3 or TRBV12-4 to TRBJ2-5; TCRdb picks TRBD1, but there is no DNA to check that call. There are 15 residues in the CDR3.

The CDR3 is CSPQERRVSYEQYF. This chain connects TRBV29-1 to TRBJ2-7; the TRBD2 assignment by TCRdb is unverifiable without DNA. Germline V gene data show CDR1 as SQVTM and CDR2 as ANQGSEA. The CDR3 covers 14 residues.

The chain recombines TRBV7-2 with TRBJ2-1; TCRdb indicates TRBD1, and absent DNA this call remains unverified. Germline CDR1 and CDR2: SGHTA and FQGNSA. This CDR3 is 17 amino acids long. CDR3 protein: CASSHPPRESSYNEQFF.

The rearrangement joins TRBV20-1 to TRBJ1-3; TCRdb's D call, TRBD1, is unchecked because there is no DNA. The CDR3 is made up of 15 amino acids. Germline loops: CDR1 DFQATT, CDR2 SNEGSKA (reference sequence). The CDR3 is CSAREDDRDGNTIYF.

The genes are TRBV5-5 and TRBJ2-7; checking the TCRdb D call of TRBD1 is not possible without DNA. Germline CDR1 is SGHKS and CDR2 is YYEKEE (reference sequence). This CDR3 is 15 amino acids long. The CDR3 loop is CASSFSPAGESEQYF.

The V and J genes are TRBV12-3 or TRBV12-4 and TRBJ2-7; TCRdb lists TRBD2, though no DNA is available to test this call. This CDR3 spans 14 amino acids. CDR3 residues: CASRQTSGSKKQYF.

V gene TRBV7-2 combines with J gene TRBJ2-1; TCRdb reports TRBD1, a call that lacks DNA to check it against. Germline V gives CDR1 SGHTA, CDR2 FQGNSA. The CDR3 runs to 15 residues. CDR3 residues: CASSAWGTGDNEQFF.

V and J are TRBV7-9 and TRBJ1-2. Germline assignment: CDR1 SEHNR and CDR2 FQNEAQ (reference sequence). The CDR3 has 16 amino acids. CDR3 residues: CASSLQRFPGGYGYTF.

CDR3 sequence: CASLKGGSQSNEQFF. This rearrangement joins TRBV12-3 or TRBV12-4 to TRBJ2-1; without DNA, the TCRdb call of TRBD2 cannot be checked. The CDR3 is made up of 15 amino acids.

The chain joins TRBV11-2 to TRBJ2-2. Germline assignment: CDR1 SGHAT and CDR2 FQNNGV. The length of the CDR3 is 15 residues. CDR3 amino acids: CASSIGALSTGELFF.

The V call is TRBV11-1, the J call TRBJ1-1. The germline CDR1 and CDR2 sequences are SGHAT and FQDESV (reference sequence). This CDR3 is built from 18 residues. CDR3 region: CASRSPPGGLKLNTEAFF.

The chain combines TRBV7-3 with TRBJ1-1; without DNA, the TCRdb call of TRBD1 cannot be checked. Per the germline V gene, CDR1 is SGHTA and CDR2 is FQGTGA. The length of the CDR3 is 15 residues. CDR3: CASSRKGQWNTEAFF.

J is TRBJ2-6 and V is TRBV4-3; TCRdb gives TRBD2 as the D gene, but with no DNA this cannot be confirmed. The CDR3 totals 19 residues. The V gene's germline CDR1 is LGHNA and CDR2 YSLEER. This chain's CDR3 is CASSHGTGLEDSGANVLTF.

The V and J genes are TRBV28 and TRBJ1-5. From germline, CDR1 is MDHEN and CDR2 SYDVKM. The CDR3 length is 15 residues. CDR3 sequence: CASSFQGRFRQPQHF.

This chain joins TRBV2 and TRBJ1-5. The CDR3 runs to 12 residues. From germline, CDR1 is SNHLY and CDR2 FYNNEI. The CDR3 sequence is CASSDGFQPQHF.

The chain uses TRBV7-9 and TRBJ1-2; absent DNA, TCRdb's TRBD1 call cannot be checked. Germline V gene data show CDR1 as SEHNR and CDR2 as FQNEAQ (reference sequence). The CDR3 is 13 amino acids. The CDR3 protein is CASSSQGSGGYTF.

The gene calls are TRBV12-3 or TRBV12-4 and TRBJ2-5; the TRBD1 assignment by TCRdb is unverifiable without DNA. There are 15 residues in the CDR3. The CDR3 region is CASSLGEGGRETQYF.

The rearrangement joins TRBV6-4 to TRBJ2-1; TCRdb selects TRBD1, and the lack of DNA leaves this call unchecked. Germline CDR1 is MRHNA and CDR2 is SNTAGT. The CDR3 contains 15 residues. CDR3 protein: CASSDSAPPDNEQFF.

The chain couples TRBV6-2 or TRBV6-3 to TRBJ2-1; the D call of TRBD2 rests on TCRdb alone, since no DNA is present to check it. CDR1 MNHEY and CDR2 SVGEGT come from the germline V gene. The CDR3 sequence is 16 residues long. The CDR3 spells CASRLTSGTSGSHKFF.

CDR3 sequence reads: CASSIEARVNTEAFF. The chain employs TRBV19 and TRBJ1-1. The CDR3 length is 15 residues. The germline V gene has CDR1 LNHDA and CDR2 SQIVND (reference sequence).

The rearrangement links TRBV19 to TRBJ2-7; the D call from TCRdb, TRBD1, cannot be confirmed without DNA. The CDR3 runs 12 residues. The V gene's germline CDR1 is LNHDA and CDR2 SQIVND (reference sequence). CDR3 loop: CASIGDNYEQYF.

The rearrangement joins TRBV15 to TRBJ2-1. This CDR3 spans 14 amino acids. Germline V gives CDR1 LNHNV, CDR2 YYDKDF (reference sequence). The CDR3 sequence is CATNSGDPFNEQFF.

V is TRBV7-6 and J is TRBJ1-1. The CDR3 extends over 15 amino acids. CDR1 SGHVS and CDR2 FNYEAQ come from the germline V gene. The CDR3 sequence is CASSTLTGMNTEAFF.

The chain joins TRBV27 to TRBJ2-7; TCRdb proposes TRBD2, but this gene call is untestable without DNA. The CDR3 loop spans 19 amino acids. Germline V lookup: CDR1 MNHEY, CDR2 SMNVEV (reference sequence). The CDR3 spells CASSLSKNYLAGGSYEQYF.

The chain carries TRBV12-3 or TRBV12-4 and TRBJ2-3; TCRdb's D gene call, TRBD1, goes unchecked for lack of DNA. The length of the CDR3 is 15 residues. The CDR3 sequence is CASSGARVNTDTQYF.